Many counts were recorded for the clone carrying this T cell receptor beta chain. The antigen is not known. Genomic DNA acted as the template from which TCR beta VDJ combination and CDR3 sequence profiling were carried out. TCRdb independently ran MiXCR on the reads; one entry per CDR3 protein. Of approximately 300,000 distinct CDR3 sequences in the sample, roughly 61% were seen once. This record comes from a study of CD8+CD57+ T cells in acquired aplastic anemia. Selection for sequencing was limited to patients who had shown CD8+CD57+ cell expansion by flow cytometry. General observations from the study: Simpson's diversity of CD8+ cells was not significantly different in patients compared with controls.

The specimen was sorted CD4+, CD8+, or CD8+CD57+ T cells (not recorded which) from PBMCs. This TCR derives from a human donor with aplastic anemia.

This CDR3 reads CASSYSQTQYF. The CDR3 DNA sequence: TGTGCCAGCAGTTACTCGCAGACCCAGTACTTC. The rearrangement links TRBV6-5 to TRBJ2-5, with no clear D. The CDR3 contains 11 residues. Trimming cost V 0 bases and J 6 bases, with 2 bases left between them. Per germline, CDR1 MNHEY and CDR2 SVGAGI.